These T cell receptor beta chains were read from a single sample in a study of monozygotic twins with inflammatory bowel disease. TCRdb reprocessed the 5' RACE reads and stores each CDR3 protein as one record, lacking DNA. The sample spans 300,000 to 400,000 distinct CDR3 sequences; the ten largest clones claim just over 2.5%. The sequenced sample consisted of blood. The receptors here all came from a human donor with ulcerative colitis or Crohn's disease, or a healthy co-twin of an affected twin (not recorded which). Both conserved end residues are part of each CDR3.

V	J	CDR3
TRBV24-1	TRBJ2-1	CATSDLKGSGVNERGEQFF
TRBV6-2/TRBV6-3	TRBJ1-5	CASSYSGQGDQPQHF
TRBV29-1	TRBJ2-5	CSVLSTSMETQYF
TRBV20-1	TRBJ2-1	CSAMVVYLEQFF
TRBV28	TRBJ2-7	CASSSTGTGSYEQYF
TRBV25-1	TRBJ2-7	CASSEGTSGSYEQYF
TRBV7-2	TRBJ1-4	CASSLNLGLRTNEKLFF
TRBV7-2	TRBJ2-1	CASSLQRGGTGGRDSSYNEQFF
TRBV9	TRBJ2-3	CASSVGLAGAIPSDTQYF
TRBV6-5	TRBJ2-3	CASSYSERGGRDTQYF
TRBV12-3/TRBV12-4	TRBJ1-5	CASSPDYQPQHF
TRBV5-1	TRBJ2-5	CASSLNGEETQYF
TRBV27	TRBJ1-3	CASSSRGSGNTIYF
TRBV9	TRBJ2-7	CASSVGGLDYEQYF
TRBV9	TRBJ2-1	CASSVDVVGPNEQFF
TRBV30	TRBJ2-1	CAWSVQQGSYNEQFF
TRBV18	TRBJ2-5	CASSPLALLETQYF
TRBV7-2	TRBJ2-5	CASSSDRGWETQYF
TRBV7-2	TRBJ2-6	CASSFYPVVTRDRGSSGANVLTF
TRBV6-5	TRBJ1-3	CASSYSEGNTIYF
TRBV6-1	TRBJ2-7	CASSEAALIYEQYF
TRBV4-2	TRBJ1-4	CASSQDPGLATNEKLFF
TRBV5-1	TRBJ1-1	CASSLVAPTEAFF
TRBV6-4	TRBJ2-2	CASSEGSSLNTGELFF
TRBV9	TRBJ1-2	CASSVYPGLDYGYTF
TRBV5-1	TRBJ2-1	CASSLKQGALDEQFF
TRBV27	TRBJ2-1	CASTNRGAGNEQFF
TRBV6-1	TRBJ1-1	CASSEALWTDSNTEAFF
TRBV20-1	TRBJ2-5	CSATGQGAFVETQYF
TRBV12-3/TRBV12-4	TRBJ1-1	CASSRNNQGSGAFF
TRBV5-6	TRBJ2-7	CASSTGQGDEQYF
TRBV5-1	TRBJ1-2	CASSDGQGAYGYTF
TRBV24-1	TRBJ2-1	CATSDLAQGSYNEQFF
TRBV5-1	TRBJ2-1	CASSSPGLANEQFF
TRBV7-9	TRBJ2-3	CASSLDGRDTQYF